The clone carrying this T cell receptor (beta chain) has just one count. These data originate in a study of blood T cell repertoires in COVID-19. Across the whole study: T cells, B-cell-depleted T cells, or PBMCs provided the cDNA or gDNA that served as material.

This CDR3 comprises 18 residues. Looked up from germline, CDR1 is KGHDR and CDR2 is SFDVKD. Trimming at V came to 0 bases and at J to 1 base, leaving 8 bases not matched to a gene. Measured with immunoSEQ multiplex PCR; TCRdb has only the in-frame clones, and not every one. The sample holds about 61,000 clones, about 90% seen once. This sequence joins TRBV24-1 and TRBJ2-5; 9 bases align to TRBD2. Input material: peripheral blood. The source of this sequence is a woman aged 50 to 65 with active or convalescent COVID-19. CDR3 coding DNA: TGTGCCACCAGTGATTTGAAGGGGACTAGCCCTTTCCAAGAGACCCAGTACTTC. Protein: CATSDLKGTSPFQETQYF.